This T cell receptor beta chain comes out of a study of cytomegalovirus exposure and HLA in healthy donors. As regards this clone: Other nucleotide sequences from this sample produce the same CDR3.

With 60 Vbeta and 13 Jbeta primers, the PCR was carried out. Method: immunoSEQ multiplex PCR; TCRdb's copy keeps in-frame clones and lacks some. The table for this sample gives about 88,000 clones. Donors in the study were healthy people who gave bone marrow. The donors, nominally healthy at sampling, likely had unrecorded immune exposures. V was trimmed by 0 bases and J by 4 bases, leaving 7 bases between them. Germline CDR1 reads SGDLS; CDR2 reads YYNGEE. CDR3 length: 13 residues. The source is a girl aged 5-17 years in good health and CMV-seropositive. The chain joins TRBV9 to TRBJ1-1; D gene ambiguous. Sequencing used PBMCs. The DNA of the CDR3 is TGTGCCAGCAGCGTAGGCAGAGGCACTGAAGCTTTCTTT. Residues: CASSVGRGTEAFF.